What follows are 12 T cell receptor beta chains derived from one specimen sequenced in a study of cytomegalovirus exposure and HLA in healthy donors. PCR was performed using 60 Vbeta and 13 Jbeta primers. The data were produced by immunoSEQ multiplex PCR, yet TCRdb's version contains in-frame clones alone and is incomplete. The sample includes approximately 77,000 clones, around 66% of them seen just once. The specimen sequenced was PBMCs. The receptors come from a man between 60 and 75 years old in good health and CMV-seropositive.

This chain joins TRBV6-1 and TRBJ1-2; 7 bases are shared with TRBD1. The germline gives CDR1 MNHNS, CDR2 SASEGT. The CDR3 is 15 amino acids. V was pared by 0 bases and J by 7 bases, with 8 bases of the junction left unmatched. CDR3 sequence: CASSEAPQGVRGYTF. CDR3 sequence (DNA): TGTGCCAGCAGTGAAGCCCCCCAGGGGGTTCGTGGCTACACCTTC.

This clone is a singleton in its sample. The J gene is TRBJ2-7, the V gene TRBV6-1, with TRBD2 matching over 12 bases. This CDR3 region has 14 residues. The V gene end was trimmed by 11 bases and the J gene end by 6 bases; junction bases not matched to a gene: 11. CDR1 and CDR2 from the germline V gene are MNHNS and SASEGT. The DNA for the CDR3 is TGTGCCGGGAGACTAGCGGGGGAGCTGGGCGAGCAGTACTTC. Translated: CAGRLAGELGEQYF.

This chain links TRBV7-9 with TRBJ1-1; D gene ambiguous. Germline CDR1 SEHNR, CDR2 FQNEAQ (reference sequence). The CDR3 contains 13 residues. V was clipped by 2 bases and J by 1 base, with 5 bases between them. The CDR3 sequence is CASSLWRNTEAFF. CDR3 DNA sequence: TGTGCCAGCAGCTTATGGAGGAACACTGAAGCTTTCTTT.

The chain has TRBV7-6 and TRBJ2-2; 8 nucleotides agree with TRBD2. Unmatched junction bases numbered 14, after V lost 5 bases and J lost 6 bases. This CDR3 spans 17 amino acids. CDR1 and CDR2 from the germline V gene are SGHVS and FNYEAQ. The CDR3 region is CASSRTAGGRAAGELFF. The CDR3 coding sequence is TGTGCCAGCAGCAGAACTGCGGGAGGTCGGGCAGCCGGGGAGCTGTTTTTT.

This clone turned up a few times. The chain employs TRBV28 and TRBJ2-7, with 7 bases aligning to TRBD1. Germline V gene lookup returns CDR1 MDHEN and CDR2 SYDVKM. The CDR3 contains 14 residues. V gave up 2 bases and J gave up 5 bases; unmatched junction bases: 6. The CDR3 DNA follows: TGTGCCAGCAGTTTAGACAGGGAAGTAAACGAGCAGTACTTC. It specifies CASSLDREVNEQYF.

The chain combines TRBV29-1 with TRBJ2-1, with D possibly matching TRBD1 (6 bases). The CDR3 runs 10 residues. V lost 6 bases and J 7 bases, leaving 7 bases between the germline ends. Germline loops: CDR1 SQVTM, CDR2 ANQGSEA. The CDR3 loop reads CSVGTNEQFF. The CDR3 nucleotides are TGCAGCGTCGGGACAAATGAGCAGTTCTTC.

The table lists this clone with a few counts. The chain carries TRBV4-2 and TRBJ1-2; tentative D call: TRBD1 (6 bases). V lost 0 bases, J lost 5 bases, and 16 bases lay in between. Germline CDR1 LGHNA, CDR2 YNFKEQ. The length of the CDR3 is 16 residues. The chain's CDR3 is CASSQDKNTGWYGYTF. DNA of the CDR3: TGTGCCAGCAGCCAAGATAAGAATACAGGGTGGTATGGCTACACCTTC.

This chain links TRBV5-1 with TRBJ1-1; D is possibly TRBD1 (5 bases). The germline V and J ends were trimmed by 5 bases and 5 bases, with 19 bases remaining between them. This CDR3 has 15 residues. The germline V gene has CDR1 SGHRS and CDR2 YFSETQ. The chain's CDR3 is CASSLRTSRGTEAFF. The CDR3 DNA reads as TGCGCCAGCAGTCTGAGGACCTCTCGGGGGACTGAAGCTTTCTTT.

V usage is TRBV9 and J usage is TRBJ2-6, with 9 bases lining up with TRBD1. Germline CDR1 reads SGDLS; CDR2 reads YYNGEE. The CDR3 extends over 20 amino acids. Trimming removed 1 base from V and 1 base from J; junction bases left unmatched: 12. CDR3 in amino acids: CASSVKTRDRDASGANVLTF. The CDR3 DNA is TGTGCCAGCAGCGTAAAGACACGGGACAGGGATGCGTCTGGGGCCAACGTCCTGACTTTC.

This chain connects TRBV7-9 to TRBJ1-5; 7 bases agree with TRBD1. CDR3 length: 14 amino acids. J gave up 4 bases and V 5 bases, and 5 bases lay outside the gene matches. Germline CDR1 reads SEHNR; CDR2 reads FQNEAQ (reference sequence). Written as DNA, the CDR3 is TGTGCCAGCAGCCCGGACAGGAGTAATCAGCCCCAGCATTTT. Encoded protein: CASSPDRSNQPQHF.

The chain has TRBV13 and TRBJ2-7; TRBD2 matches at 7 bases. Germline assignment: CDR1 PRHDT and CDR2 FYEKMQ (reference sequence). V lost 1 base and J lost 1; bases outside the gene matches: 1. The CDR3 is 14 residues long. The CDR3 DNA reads TGTGCCAGCAGCTTAGCGGGGGGATCCTACGAGCAGTACTTC. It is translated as CASSLAGGSYEQYF.

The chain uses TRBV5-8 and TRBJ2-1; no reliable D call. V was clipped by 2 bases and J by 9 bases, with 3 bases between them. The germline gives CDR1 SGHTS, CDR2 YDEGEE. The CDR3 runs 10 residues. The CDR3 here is CASSFLEQFF. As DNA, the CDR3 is TGTGCCAGCAGCTTTCTTGAGCAGTTCTTC. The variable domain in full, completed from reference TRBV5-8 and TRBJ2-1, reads EAGVTQSPTHLIKTRGQQATLRCSPISGHTSVYWYQQALGLGLQFLLWYDEGEERNRGNFPPRFSGRQFPNYSSELNVNALELEDSALYLCASSFLEQFFGPGTRLTVL.